Below, 13 T cell receptor beta chains from the same sample are listed, as sequenced in a study of persistence of HIV-infected CD4 T cells. These TCRs' antigens remain unknown. Cells were stimulated with CMV-infected fibroblast lysates at roughly 10 ug/mL. CD40L/CD69 double-negative CD45RO-high memory CD4+ T cells were collected. The immunoSEQ assay was version 4, run in survey mode. Generated by immunoSEQ multiplex PCR, the TCRdb table keeps only in-frame clones and is missing some. The table lists 37,000 or so clones, more than 70% of them singletons. The sequencing used CD4+ T cells sorted from PBMCs after approximately 20-hour stimulation, collected from a patient who received antiretroviral therapy. The receptor set was obtained from an adult man with HIV who was CMV-seropositive.

CDR3 region: CASRVDRVSNQPQHF. The CDR3 DNA reads as TGTGCCAGCAGGGTAGACAGAGTAAGCAATCAGCCCCAGCATTTT. This chain joins TRBV2 and TRBJ1-5, with D maybe TRBD1 (5 bases). The CDR3 length is 15 residues. V was pared by 6 bases and J by 1 base, with 13 bases between. CDR1 and CDR2 (germline): SNHLY, FYNNEI.

This clone appeared a few times. The chain's CDR3 is CASSQGAGTGMYF. As DNA, the CDR3 is TGTGCCAGCAGCCAAGGGGCGGGGACAGGAATGTACTTC. The chain is built from TRBV3-1 (or the pseudogene TRBV3-2) and TRBJ2-7; 8 nucleotides agree with TRBD1. J was trimmed by 12 bases and V by 1 base; bases with no gene match: 8. The germline V gene has CDR1 LGHDT and CDR2 YNNKEL (reference sequence). There are 13 residues in the CDR3.

This chain links TRBV4-1 with TRBJ1-4, with a weak D call TRBD1 (6 bases). The CDR3 has 16 amino acids. The germline V and J ends were trimmed by 1 base and 8 bases, with 17 bases remaining between them. Germline CDR1 and CDR2: MGHRA and YSYEKL. CDR3 loop: CASSQASSQGKEKLFF. DNA for the CDR3: TGCGCCAGCAGCCAAGCCAGCTCGCAGGGGAAGGAAAAACTGTTTTTT.

This clone was picked up one time. The CDR3 sequence: CASSGRDGWNSPLHF. DNA for the CDR3: TGTGCCAGTAGTGGACGGGACGGGTGGAATTCACCCCTCCACTTT. The rearrangement joins TRBV19 to TRBJ1-6, with D tentatively TRBD1 (5 bases). Germline CDR1 is LNHDA and CDR2 is SQIVND (reference sequence). Trimming shortened V by 5 bases and J by 7 bases, and 15 bases separated the two germline ends. This CDR3 is 15 amino acids long.

The chain carries TRBV10-3 and TRBJ2-7; 11 bases align to TRBD2. The length of the CDR3 is 14 residues. V shed 10 bases and J 1 base; nucleotides not matched to a gene: 6. The V gene's germline CDR1 is ENHRY and CDR2 SYGVKD. CDR3 sequence reads: CATCSGGDSYEQYF. The DNA for the CDR3 is TGTGCCACCTGTAGCGGGGGGGATTCCTACGAGCAGTACTTC.

The chain is built from TRBV28 and TRBJ1-3; no reliable D call. Looked up from germline, CDR1 is MDHEN and CDR2 is SYDVKM. V was cut by 6 bases and J by 0 bases, with 15 bases left in between. The CDR3 totals 16 residues. The CDR3 reads CASSSAGRSSGNTIYF. For the CDR3, the DNA is TGTGCCAGCAGCTCAGCAGGACGCAGCTCTGGAAACACCATATATTTT.

This rearrangement joins TRBV6-1 to TRBJ2-1; D is unresolved. V shed 3 bases and J shed 4 bases, with 7 bases lying between them. The CDR3 covers 13 residues. Germline loops: CDR1 MNHNS, CDR2 SASEGT. CDR3 residues: CASSDIRYNEQFF. The CDR3 nucleotides read TGTGCCAGCAGTGACATACGGTACAATGAGCAGTTCTTC.

The rearrangement links TRBV6-5 to TRBJ1-1, with D possibly TRBD1 on 6 matching bases. The V gene's germline CDR1 is MNHEY and CDR2 SVGAGI. Trimming cost V 6 bases and J 1 base, with 12 bases left between them. The CDR3 covers 14 residues. CDR3 amino acids: CASSPDRRNTEAFF. In nucleotides, the CDR3 is TGTGCCAGCAGCCCGGACAGAAGGAACACTGAAGCTTTCTTT.

In this sample, this clone turned up once. The chain combines TRBV29-1 with TRBJ2-7, with D perhaps matching TRBD2 (5 bases). V lost 6 bases, J lost 3 bases, and 18 bases lay in between. Germline loops: CDR1 SQVTM, CDR2 ANQGSEA. The CDR3 runs 14 residues. The CDR3 DNA follows: TGCAGCGTCCGCGTAGACCAGCGGCGCTACGAGCAGTACTTC. Amino acids: CSVRVDQRRYEQYF.

J is TRBJ2-3 and V is TRBV5-1, with D tentatively TRBD1 or TRBD2 (5 bases each). Trimming stripped 2 bases from V and 0 bases from J, with 13 bases between. The CDR3 contains 16 residues. Germline values: CDR1 SGHRS, CDR2 YFSETQ. The CDR3 reads CASSFRQRGSTDTQYF. The CDR3 DNA sequence: TGCGCCAGCAGCTTTAGACAGAGGGGTAGCACAGATACGCAGTATTTT.

The J gene is TRBJ1-2, the V gene TRBV20-1; no clear D gene. This CDR3 is 13 amino acids long. CDR1 and CDR2 from the germline V gene are DFQATT and SNEGSKA (reference sequence). Trimming pared 3 bases from V and 4 bases from J, leaving 12 bases between. CDR3 DNA: TGCAGTGCTAGTGTAGGGAAGGGCTATGGCTACACCTTC. This translates into CSASVGKGYGYTF.

The genes are TRBV9 and TRBJ2-3; no clear D. CDR3 length: 16 residues. V shed 0 bases and J shed 1 base, with 12 bases lying between them. In germline, CDR1 is SGDLS, CDR2 YYNGEE. In DNA, the CDR3 is TGTGCCAGCAGCGTAGCCCTCGGCAGTCGCACAGATACGCAGTATTTT. Its translation: CASSVALGSRTDTQYF.

The chain uses TRBV7-2 and TRBJ1-2; 9 nucleotides align to TRBD1. The CDR3 runs to 15 residues. With 5 bases clipped from V and 4 bases from J, the junction kept 8 bases outside the gene matches. Germline V CDR1 and CDR2: SGHTA, FQGNSA. CDR3 sequence reads: CASSLGQGFTYGYTF. As DNA, the CDR3 is TGTGCCAGCAGCCTGGGACAGGGTTTCACCTATGGCTACACCTTC.